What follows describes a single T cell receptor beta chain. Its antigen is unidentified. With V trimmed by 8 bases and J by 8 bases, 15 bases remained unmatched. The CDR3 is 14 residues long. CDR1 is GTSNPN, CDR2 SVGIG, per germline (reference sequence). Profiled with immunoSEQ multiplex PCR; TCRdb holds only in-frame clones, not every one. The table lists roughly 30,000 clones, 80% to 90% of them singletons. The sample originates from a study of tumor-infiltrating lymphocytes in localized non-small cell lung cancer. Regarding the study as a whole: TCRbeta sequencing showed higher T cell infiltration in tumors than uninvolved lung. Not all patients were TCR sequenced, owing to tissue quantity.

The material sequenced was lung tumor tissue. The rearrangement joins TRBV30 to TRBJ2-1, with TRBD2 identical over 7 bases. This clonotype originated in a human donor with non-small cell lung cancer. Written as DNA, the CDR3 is TGTGCCGGAGACAAGCGGGGAGATTGGCATGAGCAGTTCTTC. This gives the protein CAGDKRGDWHEQFF.